This T cell receptor (beta chain) appears in the sequencing data of a study of T cell responses to AZD1222 COVID-19 vaccine. Overall study results and limits: Just six people given AZD1222 tested seropositive at baseline. Reports indicate that nearly half of spike-specific TCRs are directed at unmutated variant regions. Among the donors, most were white British and more were female, and clonal diversity was possibly underestimated.

Researchers grouped second doses given at about 4 or about 12 weeks into one pool. Concerning this clone itself: The antigen is undetermined.

Libraries were prepared by immunoSEQ multiplex PCR; TCRdb keeps only in-frame clonotypes and omits some of them. The data hold nearly 110,000 clones, with around 93% observed a single time. The CDR3 extends over 13 amino acids. The ends were cut back, 9 bases at V and 11 bases at J, with 21 bases in the middle. Sample: peripheral blood, taken 28 days after the second AZD1222 dose. The V gene is TRBV12-3 or TRBV12-4, the J gene TRBJ2-3; possibly TRBD1 for D (5 bases). This sequence was found in an adult who received the AZD1222 COVID-19 vaccine. CDR3 nucleotides: TGTGCCAGTAAGGGAACTGCTCGTCAGGGGCAGTATTTT. Protein sequence: CASKGTARQGQYF.